This T cell receptor (beta chain) stems from a study of T cells expressing NK-cell markers. With regard to this clonotype: Its target is not known.

Findings of the study overall: There were a few donors in whom these clonotypes also led the CD3+CD56-NKG2C+ fraction.

In germline, CDR1 is SQVTM, CDR2 ANQGSEA. The CDR3 consists of 14 residues. No DNA is given; TCRdb re-called the 5' RACE reads and lists each CDR3 protein once. This listing includes 550,000 to 600,000 distinct CDR3 sequences. The sample taken for sequencing was blood T cells: a sorted CD56 or NKG2C T cell subset, CD4+ or CD8+ T cells, or bulk PBMC T cells (not recorded which). The receptor's source is a man younger than 35 in good health. This chain uses TRBV29-1 with TRBJ2-7; TCRdb designates TRBD2, a call that cannot be tested without DNA. The CDR3 spells CSVAVSLSSYEQYF.